Detailed here is one T cell receptor (beta chain). The source of the sample is a study of CD8 T cells in Susac syndrome. The CDR3 has 14 amino acids. With 6 bases clipped from V and 5 bases from J, the junction kept 5 bases outside the gene matches. Germline V gene lookup returns CDR1 MNHNS and CDR2 SASEGT. It was with random hexamers that about 0.45 to 1 ug RNA was reverse transcribed. TCRdb used MiXCR to reprocess the immunoSEQ multiplex PCR reads, holding one entry per CDR3 protein. Of tens of thousands of distinct CDR3 sequences listed, approximately 96% are singletons. The TCR originated in a human donor with Susac syndrome. Sequencing was performed on CD8+ T cells from PBMCs. The V gene is TRBV6-1, the J gene TRBJ1-5; 9 bases are a match to TRBD1. CDR3 sequence: CASRLTGGHQPQHF. CDR3 coding DNA: TGTGCCAGCAGGTTGACAGGGGGTCATCAGCCCCAGCATTTT.